This T cell receptor (beta chain) was recovered during a study of graft-versus-host responses after intestinal transplantation. Study-wide context: Grafts that recipients had were multivisceral, liver-intestinal, or isolated intestinal transplants. Study-level findings and limits: Patients who carried graft-donor T cell macrochimerism also had high graft-versus-host to host-versus-graft clonal ratios in their allografts.

The V gene's germline CDR1 is SEHNR and CDR2 FQNEAQ (reference sequence). V was trimmed by 6 bases and J by 8 bases, leaving 16 bases between them. The CDR3 contains 14 residues. Generated by immunoSEQ multiplex PCR, the TCRdb table keeps only in-frame clones and is missing some. The sample lists around 25,000 clones; 80% to 90% were seen once. This clone came up once. As yet, its antigen is unknown. Material: PBMCs, obtained just over 450 days after intestinal transplant. This receptor was identified in a human patient who received an intestinal transplant, so some T cells may come from the graft donor. This chain uses TRBV7-9 with TRBJ2-2, with D unresolved. CDR3 region: CASRFASRRGELFF. Written as DNA, the CDR3 is TGTGCCAGCAGGTTTGCCTCAAGGCGAGGGGAGCTGTTTTTT.